This note documents a single TCR beta chain sequence. In the authors' workflow: From reference gene primer amplification, estimates of nucleated cell counts were derived. Assay used: immunoSEQ multiplex PCR; TCRdb lists only in-frame clones, some missing. V and J calls and clone size are copied from that table; D and trimming were computed from the DNA. The table has about 53,000 clones, around 78% seen once. The data are from a study of blood T cell repertoires in COVID-19. For the study at large: From the United States, Italy and Spain came samples of acute and convalescent COVID-19. PBMCs, B-cell-depleted T cells, or T cells were the source of the cDNA or gDNA that made up the material.

The CDR3 length is 14 residues. Per germline, CDR1 MNHEY and CDR2 SVGEGT. V lost 3 bases and J 0 bases, leaving 9 bases between the germline ends. The sample comprised peripheral blood. The sequence derives from a human donor with active or convalescent COVID-19. The donor label of this sample is uncertain. The chain recombines TRBV6-2 or TRBV6-3 with TRBJ2-7; unclear D gene. The CDR3 DNA sequence: TGTGCCAGCAGTTATCCTACCCACTCCTACGAGCAGTACTTC. Translating gives CASSYPTHSYEQYF.